This T cell receptor beta chain was obtained from a study of T-cell memory formation after mild COVID-19 (dated by TCRdb to the early 2020s). For the wider study: Most TCR sequence clusters were specific to one of the two donors. In a couple of donors, T-cell clones that expanded and contracted after mild COVID-19 were followed by sequencing TCRalpha and TCRbeta repertoires longitudinally. The cohort was made up of two young adult volunteers, one female and one male, who were previously healthy. What the authors observed across the whole study: Some responding clones were found in pre-infection memory, which suggests that pre-existing cross-reactive memory T cells took part in the SARS-CoV-2 response. The study included only a couple of mild cases, and larger cohorts that include severe cases with pre-infection samples were judged to be necessary. SARS-CoV-2 specificity was not confirmed for the second-wave clones peaking on day 37. Contracting CD4+ clones were located mainly in the CM and EM memory subsets, whereas CD8+ clones were found to be enriched in EMRA. Clones that contracted from day 15 to 85 showed balanced CD4/CD8 phenotypes, whereas a second wave of clones that expanded from day 15 to 37 leaned towards CD4+.

Ficoll-Paque density gradient centrifugation was the method used to isolate PBMCs. As to this clonotype: Its antigen has not been determined. One base away there is no much larger clone; base qualities are not given.

Counted from cysteine to phenylalanine, this CDR3 has 15 amino acids. Here the CDR3 DNA is all that survives: 45 bases in frame from base 1. V drops 5 bases and J drops 7 bases, leaving 20 bases in between. Data came from an Illumina NovaSeq 6000. cDNA libraries for TCRalpha and TCRbeta were prepared by 5'RACE using constant-segment primers, with sample barcodes and unique molecular identifiers added. Trizol reagent was used to extract RNA from every sample. Libraries were amplified in two PCR steps, with a second sample barcode and Illumina TruSeq adapters added in the second step. Libraries were sequenced on an Illumina NovaSeq with 2 x 150 bp paired-end reads. On the authors' methods: Reads were demultiplexed and collapsed into UMI-guided consensus sequences with migec v1.2.7. Using mixcr v2.1.11, UMI consensuses were aligned to TRA and TRB V and J templates and then assembled into clonotypes. A clonotype was counted as expanded or contracted only when both edgeR and NoisET called the clonotype significant, with the noise models trained on biological replicates. For edgeR calls, the thresholds were a false discovery rate-adjusted p below 0.01 and a log2 fold-change of 1. As an exploratory analysis of dynamics, PCA with hierarchical clustering was applied to max-normalized trajectories of the 1000 most abundant clonotypes. The CD4 or CD8 phenotype of responding clones was assigned using the separately sequenced CD4+ and CD8+ repertoires. The public reads were quality trimmed at Q25 with fastp and then assembled into clones with MiXCR by TCRdb, keeping productive beta chains. Entries that share a CDR3 protein sequence are merged under the most common genes and DNA. The V and J calls reflect TCRdb's pipeline rather than the authors' work. In this sample the table shows 340,000 or so distinct CDR3 sequences, over 10% of which occur a single time. The top ten constitute 20% to 25% of the sample.

What was sequenced was PBMCs or a T cell subset sorted from them (not recorded which). The clonotype originates from a young man who had mild COVID-19 (a few samples of this study predate the infection). The sample titles of this study are shuffled in the database, so cell type and time point are left out; the donor was told from shared clones. The chain is assembled from TRBV12-3 or TRBV12-4 and TRBJ1-2; TRBD1 is possibly the D segment (6 matching bases). The CDR3 region reads CASSLGGAPPLGYTF. The DNA sequence follows: TGTGCCAGCAGTCTGGGGGGGGCTCCCCCCCTTGGCTACACCTTC.